These T cell receptor beta chains were read from a single sample in a study of vaccination effects on CD4 cells after COVID-19. Sequenced by immunoSEQ multiplex PCR; TCRdb stores in-frame clones only, minus some. This sample has 55,000 to 90,000 clones, with around 72% found just once. No antigen is known for these receptors. The input for sequencing was CD4+ T cells from PBMCs cultured with HIV peptides, taken before COVID-19 vaccination. These receptors were collected from a human donor who had a prior SARS-CoV-2 infection. Both conserved end residues are part of each CDR3. D genes are given only for firm matches. Only part of the rows carry a size: once, few, many, or a class if the clone is expanded.

d_call j_call v_call clone_size cdr3_aa cdr3_nt
NA TRBJ2-3 TRBV5-4 NA CASSGRGADTQYF TGTGCCAGCAGCGGGAGGGGGGCAGATACGCAGTATTTT
NA TRBJ2-6 TRBV2 NA CASRYGASGANVLTF TGTGCCAGCAGGTATGGGGCCTCTGGGGCCAACGTCCTGACTTTC
TRBD1 TRBJ2-3 TRBV7-9 NA CASSPGGRYTQYF TGTGCCAGCAGCCCAGGGGGACGGTATACGCAGTATTTT
NA TRBJ1-6 TRBV9 few CASSVGVQYNSPLHF TGTGCCAGCAGCGTAGGAGTACAGTATAATTCACCCCTCCACTTT
NA TRBJ2-5 TRBV24-1 many CATSDPRGTEETQYF TGTGCCACCAGTGATCCGAGGGGGACGGAAGAGACCCAGTACTTC
TRBD2 TRBJ2-5 TRBV10-2 NA CASSDPGGARETQYF TGCGCCAGCAGTGACCCGGGGGGGGCGAGAGAGACCCAGTACTTC
NA TRBJ2-2 TRBV6-6 NA CASSYDELFF TGTGCCAGCAGTTACGACGAGCTGTTTTTT
NA TRBJ1-6 TRBV11-3 NA CASGTKGYNSPLHF TGTGCCAGCGGGACGAAGGGTTATAATTCACCCCTCCACTTT
NA TRBJ2-2 TRBV5-6 NA CASRDTGELFF TGTGCCAGCAGAGACACCGGGGAGCTGTTTTTT
TRBD1 TRBJ1-5 TRBV4-1 NA CASSQDWDRAYSNQPQHF TGCGCCAGCAGCCAAGATTGGGACAGGGCGTATAGCAATCAGCCCCAGCATTTT
NA TRBJ2-1 TRBV6-2/TRBV6-3 once CASSTGVKRGEQFF TGTGCCAGCAGTACGGGGGTAAAGCGCGGAGAGCAGTTCTTC
TRBD1 TRBJ1-2 TRBV9 NA CASSRTLTGGYGYTF TGTGCCAGCAGCCGGACCCTAACAGGGGGCTATGGCTACACCTTC
NA TRBJ1-1 TRBV7-3 NA CASSPGWGPGLSTEAFF TGTGCCAGCAGCCCAGGGTGGGGGCCGGGGCTTAGCACTGAAGCTTTCTTT
NA TRBJ2-7 TRBV5-5 NA CASSLDPPYEQYF TGTGCCAGCAGCTTGGACCCGCCCTACGAGCAGTACTTC
NA TRBJ2-5 TRBV7-9 NA CASSNNLAETQYF TGTGCCAGCAGCAACAACCTAGCGGAGACCCAGTACTTC
NA TRBJ2-5 TRBV19 NA CASSPQSQETQYF TGTGCCAGTAGCCCACAAAGCCAAGAGACCCAGTACTTC
TRBD2 TRBJ2-1 TRBV4-1 NA CASSQRTSGRAYNEQFF TGCGCCAGCAGCCAGAGGACTAGCGGGAGGGCCTACAATGAGCAGTTCTTC
NA TRBJ1-1 TRBV29-1 NA CSVCDSPEAFF TGCAGCGTTTGTGACAGCCCTGAAGCTTTCTTT
TRBD1 TRBJ2-7 TRBV18 NA CASSPLQGTAEQYF TGTGCCAGCTCACCCTTACAGGGGACGGCTGAGCAGTACTTC
TRBD1 TRBJ1-1 TRBV29-1 NA CSGGQGPLVF TGCAGCGGGGGACAGGGGCCCCTCGTCTTT
NA TRBJ1-4 TRBV5-1 NA CASSARGGSNEKLFF TGCGCCAGCAGCGCCCGAGGGGGGTCGAATGAAAAACTGTTTTTT
NA TRBJ1-2 TRBV9 few CASSVAGPGTGYTF TGTGCCAGCAGCGTAGCGGGGCCGGGTACCGGCTACACCTTC
NA TRBJ1-1 TRBV5-1 NA CASSLSPGNTEAFF TGCGCCAGCAGCTTGTCTCCTGGGAACACTGAAGCTTTCTTT
TRBD2 TRBJ2-1 TRBV9 NA CASSGTSSYNEQFF TGTGCCAGCAGTGGGACTAGTTCCTACAATGAGCAGTTCTTC
NA TRBJ2-7 TRBV5-1 NA CASRPQGGGPYEQYF TGCGCCAGCAGACCTCAGGGGGGAGGGCCCTACGAGCAGTACTTC
NA TRBJ2-1 TRBV5-1 NA CASTRTAGAKINNEQFF TGCGCCAGCACTCGTACGGCAGGGGCAAAGATAAACAATGAGCAGTTCTTC
NA TRBJ2-3 TRBV11-2 NA CASSSHSDTQYF TGTGCCAGCAGCTCGCACTCAGATACGCAGTATTTT
TRBD1 TRBJ1-6 TRBV2 NA CASGGQPNSPLHF TGTGCCAGCGGGGGACAGCCTAATTCACCCCTCCACTTT
NA TRBJ1-3 TRBV18 NA CASSARKGLLSGNTIYF TGTGCCAGCTCAGCCCGTAAAGGCCTACTCTCTGGAAACACCATATATTTT
TRBD1 TRBJ1-2 TRBV28 NA CASSSNRGQGAYGYTF TGTGCCAGCAGTTCAAACCGGGGACAGGGGGCGTATGGCTACACCTTC
TRBD1 TRBJ1-5 TRBV27 NA CASGRTGGTNQPQHF TGTGCCAGCGGGAGGACAGGGGGCACGAATCAGCCCCAGCATTTT
NA TRBJ2-5 TRBV27 NA CASSSWTDQETQYF TGTGCCAGCAGTTCCTGGACAGACCAAGAGACCCAGTACTTC
NA TRBJ1-4 TRBV7-9 NA CASSSIRAQLEKLFF TGTGCCAGCAGCTCAATCCGGGCCCAATTGGAAAAACTGTTTTTT
NA TRBJ2-4 TRBV6-2/TRBV6-3 NA CASSYNPGTAKNIQYF TGTGCCAGCAGTTACAATCCAGGAACAGCCAAAAACATTCAGTACTTC
NA TRBJ1-1 TRBV5-6 NA CASSFSRVYRDISTEAFF TGTGCCAGCAGCTTTTCGAGAGTATACAGGGATATTAGCACTGAAGCTTTCTTT
NA TRBJ1-2 TRBV25-1 once CASSPDGYGYTF TGTGCCAGCAGTCCTGACGGCTATGGCTACACCTTC
TRBD1 TRBJ1-1 TRBV27 NA CASSLQGSMNTEAFF TGTGCCAGCAGCCTACAGGGGTCCATGAACACTGAAGCTTTCTTT
NA TRBJ1-1 TRBV4-3 NA CASSQELGPNTEAFF TGCGCCAGCAGCCAAGAGTTGGGGCCGAACACTGAAGCTTTCTTT
NA TRBJ1-1 TRBV6-2/TRBV6-3 NA CASSSRFEGGTEAFF TGTGCCAGCAGTTCCCGTTTCGAGGGAGGCACTGAAGCTTTCTTT
NA TRBJ2-1 TRBV5-8 NA CASSPDPSSYNEQFF TGTGCCAGCAGCCCTGACCCAAGCTCCTACAATGAGCAGTTCTTC
TRBD1 TRBJ1-2 TRBV5-4 NA CARLDRLEYGYTF TGTGCCAGGTTGGACAGGCTTGAGTATGGCTACACCTTC
NA TRBJ2-3 TRBV4-2 NA CASSRWGQTDTQYF TGTGCCAGCAGCCGCTGGGGGCAGACAGATACGCAGTATTTT
NA TRBJ2-1 TRBV7-2 once CASSFSGSSYNEQFF TGTGCCAGCAGCTTTAGCGGTAGCTCCTACAATGAGCAGTTCTTC
NA TRBJ1-5 TRBV5-4 NA CASSLDRDQPQHF TGTGCCAGCAGCTTGGACAGAGATCAGCCCCAGCATTTT
TRBD1 TRBJ1-2 TRBV6-2/TRBV6-3 once CASSYRDRGGYTF TGTGCCAGCAGTTACCGAGACAGGGGTGGCTACACCTTC
NA TRBJ1-1 TRBV15 NA CATSRDGQVFDTEAFF TGTGCCACCAGCAGAGACGGACAAGTTTTTGACACTGAAGCTTTCTTT
NA TRBJ2-7 TRBV24-1 NA CATSASVAVSSYEQYF TGTGCCACCAGTGCTAGCGTGGCGGTAAGCTCCTACGAGCAGTACTTC
TRBD1 TRBJ1-6 TRBV30 NA CAWSVDRVFSPLHF TGTGCCTGGAGTGTCGACAGGGTTTTTTCACCCCTCCACTTT